This T cell receptor (beta chain) was sequenced for a study of T cells after yellow fever vaccination. Points from the study as a whole: The appearance of a small share of clonotypes in both CD4 and CD8 compartments was observed.

By 5'RACE template switching, TCR cDNA was produced, with a universal primer site and UMIs added in the process. TCRdb fed the 5' RACE reads into MiXCR, producing one record per CDR3 protein. The sample includes about 240,000 distinct CDR3 sequences, 6.9% seen only once; the top ten take about 0.85%. After removal of 4 bases from V and 3 bases from J, the junction contained 11 bases not matched to a gene. The CDR3 length is 16 residues. From germline, CDR1 is SGDLS and CDR2 YYNGEE. A few counts support this clonotype. Its antigen is as yet unknown. This sequence joins TRBV9 and TRBJ2-3, with 7 positions matching TRBD1. The sample in question was CD4+ T cells sorted from PBMCs, obtained 15 days after the yellow fever booster vaccination. This receptor was identified in a man younger than 40 who received the YFV17D yellow fever vaccine. The CDR3 region has the DNA TGTGCCAGCAGCTCACGGGACAGCATCAGAACAGATACGCAGTATTTT. Its translation is CASSSRDSIRTDTQYF.